This is a list of T cell receptor beta chains from one sample in a study of cytomegalovirus exposure and HLA in healthy donors. Only in-frame clones appear in the TCRdb table, and some are missing; sequencing was by immunoSEQ multiplex PCR. The repertoire consists of tens of thousands of clones, with roughly four fifths occurring once and the leading ten covering 1.9%. Specimen: PBMCs. Every receptor here comes from a man younger than 35 in good health and CMV-seronegative. The CDR3 runs from the conserved cysteine through the conserved F or W. Fields, in order: D gene, clone size, J gene, V gene, CDR3 protein, CDR3 DNA. A D gene is named only where the DNA matches it firmly. Clone size is not always given. Where it is, it says once, few, many or a class for expanded clones.

TRBD1 - TRBJ2-2 TRBV19 CASTEGTVYGELFF TGTGCCAGTACCGAAGGGACAGTCTACGGGGAGCTGTTTTTT
- - TRBJ1-2 TRBV2 CASRSEAGYTF TGTGCCAGCAGATCGGAGGCCGGCTACACCTTC
TRBD2 - TRBJ2-2 TRBV9 CASSVDPSGGAGELFF TGTGCCAGCAGCGTAGATCCTAGCGGGGGGGCCGGGGAGCTGTTTTTT
TRBD1 few TRBJ1-6 TRBV5-5 CASSLASAGGEHSPLHF TGTGCCAGCAGCTTGGCTTCGGCAGGGGGCGAGCATTCACCCCTCCACTTT
- - TRBJ1-1 TRBV5-4 CASSSLGGGSSTFF TGTGCCAGCAGCTCTCTGGGAGGGGGATCGTCGACTTTCTTT
- - TRBJ2-1 TRBV9 CASSAPGARSHNEQFF TGTGCCAGCAGTGCCCCGGGAGCTAGGTCCCACAATGAGCAGTTCTTC
TRBD1 - TRBJ2-7 TRBV11-2 CASSYTRGEQYF TGTGCCAGCAGCTATACCAGGGGGGAGCAGTACTTC
- - TRBJ1-1 TRBV4-1 CASSQEPGLNTEAFF TGCGCCAGCAGCCAAGAACCAGGGCTGAACACTGAAGCTTTCTTT
- - TRBJ2-2 TRBV2 CASSELGLAGYANTGELFF TGTGCCAGCAGTGAATTGGGGCTCGCGGGATACGCGAACACCGGGGAGCTGTTTTTT
- - TRBJ2-5 TRBV9 CASSVVGRAQETQYF TGTGCCAGCAGCGTAGTGGGCAGGGCCCAAGAGACCCAGTACTTC
TRBD2 - TRBJ2-5 TRBV5-4 CASSRSGRAVTSEETQYF TGTGCCAGCTCACGTAGCGGGAGGGCCGTCACATCCGAAGAGACCCAGTACTTC
TRBD2 - TRBJ2-1 TRBV4-3 CASSQDSPLAEYNEQFF TGCGCCAGCAGCCAAGATTCCCCGCTAGCGGAATACAATGAGCAGTTCTTC
- few TRBJ2-7 TRBV7-2 CASSSGPGRAEQYF TGTGCCAGCAGCTCTGGCCCCGGGCGGGCTGAGCAGTACTTC
TRBD1 - TRBJ1-1 TRBV28 CASSSRTGGYDTEAFF TGTGCCAGCAGTTCCCGGACAGGGGGATATGACACTGAAGCTTTCTTT
- - TRBJ1-1 TRBV4-3 CASRRQMNTEAFF TGCGCCAGCAGGCGACAGATGAACACTGAAGCTTTCTTT
- - TRBJ1-2 TRBV4-1 CASNQDRTAPYGYTF TGCGCCAGCAACCAAGATAGGACAGCGCCATATGGCTACACCTTC
- - TRBJ1-2 TRBV28 CASSFYRRDRGYTF TGTGCCAGCAGTTTTTATCGGAGGGATCGTGGCTACACCTTC
TRBD2 - TRBJ2-1 TRBV13 CASSFGGTRPGEQFF TGTGCCAGCAGCTTTGGGGGGACTAGACCAGGCGAGCAGTTCTTC
TRBD1 few TRBJ1-6 TRBV7-2 CASGTGTGSPLHF TGTGCCAGCGGCACCGGGACAGGCTCACCCCTCCACTTT
- once TRBJ2-2 TRBV7-2 CASTNANTGELFF TGTGCCAGCACCAATGCGAACACCGGGGAGCTGTTTTTT
- - TRBJ1-3 TRBV7-6 CASSLRGESGNTIYF TGTGCCAGCAGCCTCCGAGGAGAGTCTGGAAACACCATATATTTT
TRBD1 - TRBJ1-2 TRBV30 CAWFGTAYGYTF TGTGCCTGGTTCGGGACAGCCTATGGCTACACCTTC
TRBD1 - TRBJ1-2 TRBV2 CASSDSLGTGTGYTF TGTGCCAGCAGTGACAGCCTCGGGACAGGGACCGGCTACACCTTC
- - TRBJ2-7 TRBV19 CASSSSGTSYEQYF TGTGCCAGTAGTTCGTCCGGGACAAGCTACGAGCAGTACTTC
- - TRBJ1-1 TRBV10-1 CASSPHRVPTEAFF TGCGCCAGCAGTCCCCATCGGGTTCCGACTGAAGCTTTCTTT
TRBD2 - TRBJ2-1 TRBV6-1 CASSEGGGRYNEQFF TGTGCCAGCAGTGAAGGGGGGGGGAGATACAATGAGCAGTTCTTC
- - TRBJ1-2 TRBV5-1 CASSSTGEIYGYTF TGCGCCAGCAGTTCGACAGGAGAGATCTATGGCTACACCTTC
- - TRBJ2-5 TRBV7-9 CASSTRVAPLQETQYF TGTGCCAGCAGCACCAGGGTCGCCCCCCTTCAAGAGACCCAGTACTTC
TRBD1 - TRBJ1-3 TRBV6-1 CASSEVRTGLVVRGNTIYF TGTGCCAGCAGTGAGGTCCGGACAGGGTTGGTAGTTCGGGGAAACACCATATATTTT
TRBD2 - TRBJ2-7 TRBV30 CAWSDPRLAGGGAGRYEQYF TGTGCCTGGAGTGATCCACGACTAGCGGGAGGGGGTGCCGGGAGGTACGAGCAGTACTTC
- - TRBJ2-7 TRBV13 CASSFSSSLYEQYF TGTGCCAGCAGCTTCTCTAGCTCCCTCTACGAGCAGTACTTC
- - TRBJ1-3 TRBV15 CATSRDSVDSGNTIYF TGTGCCACCAGCAGAGATTCGGTAGACAGCGGAAACACCATATATTTT
- - TRBJ1-3 TRBV5-1 CASSLGLDGNTIYF TGCGCCAGCAGCCTCGGTCTTGATGGAAACACCATATATTTT
TRBD1 - TRBJ2-4 TRBV7-2 CASSFGTDSAIQYF TGTGCCAGCAGCTTCGGGACAGACTCTGCCATTCAGTACTTC
- - TRBJ1-4 TRBV28 CASSFRGGKLFF TGTGCCAGCAGTTTCCGGGGAGGAAAACTGTTTTTT
TRBD2 - TRBJ2-5 TRBV28 CASSPPGTSGRETQYF TGTGCCAGCAGTCCGCCCGGGACTAGCGGGAGAGAGACCCAGTACTTC
TRBD1 - TRBJ1-4 TRBV2 CASSADRDEKLFF TGTGCCAGCAGTGCGGACAGGGATGAAAAACTGTTTTTT
- - TRBJ2-5 TRBV7-2 CASSVNQETQYF TGTGCCAGCAGCGTAAACCAAGAGACCCAGTACTTC
TRBD1 - TRBJ2-3 TRBV28 CASSPPGQGAYTQYF TGTGCCAGCAGCCCTCCGGGACAGGGGGCCTATACGCAGTATTTT
- - TRBJ2-2 TRBV27 CASRIVNTGELFF TGTGCCAGCAGAATAGTTAACACCGGGGAGCTGTTTTTT
TRBD1 - TRBJ2-1 TRBV6-5 CASREGQGGFDEQFF TGTGCCAGCAGGGAGGGACAGGGAGGTTTCGATGAGCAGTTCTTC
- - TRBJ1-4 TRBV27 CASSSVTTNEKLFF TGTGCCAGCAGTTCAGTGACAACTAATGAAAAACTGTTTTTT
- - TRBJ1-2 TRBV28 CASSLQGFVGGYTF TGTGCCAGCAGTTTACAGGGGTTCGTAGGGGGCTACACCTTC
TRBD2 - TRBJ2-3 TRBV7-3 CASSPGLAGPSTDTQYF TGTGCCAGCAGCCCCGGACTAGCGGGACCAAGCACAGATACGCAGTATTTT
- - TRBJ1-5 TRBV2 CASSGAPTGPLRHF TGTGCCAGCAGTGGAGCACCGACAGGTCCTCTCCGGCATTTT
TRBD1 - TRBJ2-5 TRBV2 CASSDPGGKETQYF TGTGCCAGCAGTGATCCAGGGGGCAAAGAGACCCAGTACTTC
TRBD2 - TRBJ2-7 TRBV7-3 CASSLTPGGASNEQYF TGTGCCAGCAGCTTAACCCCGGGAGGGGCTTCCAACGAGCAGTACTTC
TRBD1 - TRBJ1-6 TRBV27 CASRTDRVYNSPLHF TGTGCCAGCAGAACCGACAGGGTCTATAATTCACCCCTCCACTTT
- - TRBJ1-1 TRBV4-3 CASSQEGGVGNTEAFF TGCGCCAGCAGCCAAGAGGGCGGGGTCGGGAACACTGAAGCTTTCTTT
TRBD1 - TRBJ1-1 TRBV7-2 CASSLLSGTAMNTEAFF TGTGCCAGCAGCTTACTCTCCGGGACAGCCATGAACACTGAAGCTTTCTTT
TRBD2 - TRBJ2-1 TRBV30 CAWSSLAGLYNEQFF TGTGCCTGGAGCTCCTTAGCGGGGTTATACAATGAGCAGTTCTTC
TRBD2 - TRBJ2-6 TRBV30 CAWSNWGGSGANVLTF TGTGCCTGGAGTAACTGGGGGGGCTCTGGGGCCAACGTCCTGACTTTC
- once TRBJ2-1 TRBV28 CASSQYQGHNEQFF TGTGCCAGCAGTCAATATCAGGGTCACAATGAGCAGTTCTTC
TRBD1 - TRBJ2-5 TRBV6-7 CASSYCHGQGWGETQYF TGTGCCAGCAGTTACTGCCACGGACAGGGATGGGGAGAGACCCAGTACTTC
- - TRBJ1-6 TRBV25-1 CASSETTRLSPLHF TGTGCCAGCAGTGAAACGACACGGCTATCACCCCTCCACTTT
- - TRBJ1-5 TRBV7-9 CASSLLNADQPQHF TGTGCCAGCAGCTTATTAAACGCAGATCAGCCCCAGCATTTT
- - TRBJ1-1 TRBV6-5 CASAGSVNTEAFF TGTGCCAGCGCCGGGTCGGTGAACACTGAAGCTTTCTTT
TRBD1 - TRBJ1-1 TRBV7-9 CASSTSGGPSAFF TGTGCCAGCAGCACCTCAGGGGGCCCATCAGCTTTCTTT
- - TRBJ2-5 TRBV14 CASSQEGVIGETQYF TGTGCCAGCAGCCAGGAAGGGGTTATCGGAGAGACCCAGTACTTC